The source of this T cell receptor beta chain is a study of shared clonotypes between healthy human individuals. V shed 7 bases and J 4 bases; nucleotides not matched to a gene: 6. The length of the CDR3 is 14 residues. The germline CDR1 and CDR2 sequences are LNHDA and SQIVND (reference sequence). In regard to this clone: The antigen is not known.

The study's findings and limits: Across subsets, estimated richness was generally greater for naive than for memory populations.

Over several immunoSEQ plates, each subset's genomic DNA was distributed in even portions. TCRdb's table, derived via immunoSEQ multiplex PCR, lists solely in-frame clones and lacks some. The table records about 2.4 million clones, around 90% of them present only once. Material: naive CD4+ T cells sorted from blood. Noted subset: CD45RA+ positively selected. The V call is TRBV19, the J call TRBJ2-2; 7 bases are a match to TRBD2. The receptor was isolated from a man aged 18 to 29 in good health. The CDR3 sequence is CASMKAGSTGELFF. The CDR3 region has the DNA TGTGCCAGTATGAAAGCGGGATCCACCGGGGAGCTGTTTTTT.